This T cell receptor (beta chain) was retrieved from a study of cytotoxic CD8 clonotypes in ibrutinib-treated CLL. Study details: Around 25 partial and 2 complete responses; at median roughly 68 months, around 14 remitted, about twelve progressed.

Findings and limits, study-wide: Public clonotypes were uncommon and contracted or stayed stable on treatment. Clonality rose at ibrutinib response and fell back toward baseline at progression.

Regarding this clone: What it binds is not known.

Measured with immunoSEQ multiplex PCR; TCRdb has only the in-frame clones, and not every one. The sample consists of approximately 300,000 clones, around four fifths of them appearing once. The clonotype comes from a human donor with chronic lymphocytic leukemia. The sequencing here drew on PBMCs, taken before ibrutinib treatment.

CDR3 sequence: CASRGGLAGYEQYF. CDR3 nucleotides: TGTGCCAGCAGGGGAGGACTAGCGGGCTACGAGCAGTACTTC. The genes are TRBV6-5 and TRBJ2-7, with 11 bases fitting TRBD2. CDR3 length: 14 amino acids. V gave up 6 bases and J gave up 3 bases; unmatched junction bases: 4. CDR1 and CDR2 from the germline V gene are MNHEY and SVGAGI.